This is a list of T cell receptor beta chains from one sample in a study of T-cell reconstitution after alpha-beta-depleted transplantation in children. TCRdb fed the PCR reads into MiXCR, producing one record per CDR3 protein. The sample contains hundreds of thousands of distinct CDR3 sequences, 16% of which appear only once. The sequences come from PBMCs from the stem cell graft donor, collected from the stem cell graft. Receptors originate from a human donor who donated a stem cell graft to a child with acute myeloid leukemia. Both conserved end residues are part of each CDR3. D genes are given only for firm matches. Expanded clones are given a class, and other clones once, few, many or no size at all.

J,length,D,V,size,DNA,CDR3
TRBJ1-1,13,.,TRBV12-3/TRBV12-4,.,TGTGCCAGCAGAGAACCGGGACTTGAATCAACTTTCTTT,CASREPGLESTFF
TRBJ1-1,14,TRBD1,TRBV7-2,many,TGTGCCAGCAGCTTAGCCCCAGGGGGTGCTGAAGCTTTCTTT,CASSLAPGGAEAFF
TRBJ2-1,14,.,TRBV15,few,TGTGCCACCAGCAACAGGCGCTCCTACAATGAGCAGTTCTTC,CATSNRRSYNEQFF
TRBJ1-1,13,.,TRBV5-4,many,TGTGCCAGCAGCTTGGGGGGGGGCGCTGAAGCTTTCTTT,CASSLGGGAEAFF
TRBJ1-1,13,.,TRBV20-1,.,TGCAGTGGCGGATTTTTAATGAACACTGAAGCTTTCTTT,CSGGFLMNTEAFF
TRBJ2-2,16,TRBD2,TRBV20-1,few,TGCAGTGCTAGAGATCCCTCAGGGAGGGCCACCGGGGAGCTGTTTTTT,CSARDPSGRATGELFF
TRBJ2-1,12,.,TRBV11-2,many,TGTGCCAGCAGCTTAGCCACGGGCGAGCAGTTCTTC,CASSLATGEQFF
TRBJ2-1,14,.,TRBV12-3/TRBV12-4,few,TGTGCCAACACCCTTCGGGGCTCCTACAATGAGCAGTTCTTC,CANTLRGSYNEQFF
TRBJ1-2,16,TRBD1,TRBV4-3,few,TGCGCCAGCAGCCAAGATGGGGGGACAGGGGTCTATGGCTACACCTTC,CASSQDGGTGVYGYTF
TRBJ2-5,14,.,TRBV12-3/TRBV12-4,many,TGTGCCAGCAGTTTAGCAGGGACGGGAGAGACCCAGTACTTC,CASSLAGTGETQYF
TRBJ2-3,16,TRBD1,TRBV5-1,many,TGCGCCAGCAGCGCACCGGGACAGGACAACACAGATACGCAGTATTTT,CASSAPGQDNTDTQYF
TRBJ1-2,12,.,TRBV29-1,.,TGCAGCGTTGATGGAGGCAATTATGGCTACACCTTC,CSVDGGNYGYTF
TRBJ2-5,16,TRBD2,TRBV20-1,few,TGCAGTGCTAGAGTCCAGCGGGGGGCCCCTCCGGAGACCCAGTACTTC,CSARVQRGAPPETQYF
TRBJ1-1,14,.,TRBV20-1,.,TGCAGTGCTCCAGGCCGCAGTCGGGGCACTGAAGCTTCCTTT,CSAPGRSRGTEASF
TRBJ1-4,15,.,TRBV12-3/TRBV12-4,.,TGTGCCAGCAGTTTATTCGGCCAGGGTTATGAAAAACTGTTTTTT,CASSLFGQGYEKLFF
TRBJ2-3,15,.,TRBV7-6,few,TGTGCCAGCGGCCCAATGGGGGGGGCCCGAGATACGCAGTATTTT,CASGPMGGARDTQYF